What follows are 27 T cell receptor beta chains derived from one specimen sequenced in a study of tissue T cells after allogeneic stem cell transplantation. Clones were read by immunoSEQ multiplex PCR, and TCRdb kept only the in-frame ones, dropping some. Of more than 9,000 clones listed, around two thirds are singletons. Sequenced material: tissue from the right colon, taken at autopsy. These receptors originate from a woman between 18 and 49 years old with breast cancer.

The sample holds a few counts of this clone. This chain joins TRBV12-5 and TRBJ1-6; tentatively, D is TRBD1 (6 bases). The germline CDR1 and CDR2 sequences are LGHNT and FRNRAP. The V end lost 2 bases, the J end lost 14 bases, and 10 bases lay between the germline ends. The CDR3 extends over 12 amino acids. CDR3 nucleotide sequence: TGTGCTAGTGGTTTGTCGGGGGCGGCCCTCCACTTT. Protein sequence: CASGLSGAALHF.

The chain joins TRBV12-3 or TRBV12-4 to TRBJ2-3, with D unresolved. This CDR3 is 13 amino acids long. V lost 10 bases and J lost 0, with 11 bases in between. The CDR3 protein is CATVRSSTDTQYF. DNA for the CDR3: TGTGCCACCGTGCGGTCTAGCACAGATACGCAGTATTTT.

The CDR3 bases are TGTGCCAGCAGCCAAACCAGGGGATTCGAGCAGTACTTC. Translated, it gives CASSQTRGFEQYF. The J gene is TRBJ2-7, the V gene TRBV7-2, with a tentative D call TRBD1 (6 bases). CDR3 length equals 13 residues. CDR1 and CDR2 from the germline V gene are SGHTA and FQGNSA. The V end was cut by 5 bases, the J end by 6 bases, with 14 bases between.

This clone was seen a handful of times. DNA for the CDR3: TGCGCCAGCAGTGTTCGTAGGGGCGGATCCTACGAGCAGTACTTC. This codes for CASSVRRGGSYEQYF. This sequence joins TRBV10-1 and TRBJ2-7; TRBD1 might be the D (5 bases). The germline CDR1 and CDR2 sequences are WNHNN and SYGVQD (reference sequence). V lost 4 bases, J lost 1 base, and 14 bases lay in between. The CDR3 consists of 15 residues.

J is TRBJ1-6 and V is TRBV7-2; possibly TRBD1 for D (5 bases). V was cut by 3 bases and J by 2 bases, with 8 bases left in between. Germline V gene data show CDR1 as SGHTA and CDR2 as FQGNSA. This CDR3 has 15 amino acids. The CDR3 nucleotides read TGTGCCAGCAGCTTCTCAGGGCCCTATAATTCACCCCTCCACTTT. Residues: CASSFSGPYNSPLHF.

Comment on this clone: A read error may produce the germline difference seen at one junction end. The V and J genes are TRBV3-1 (or the pseudogene TRBV3-2) and TRBJ2-1; the D is unclear. Germline CDR1 and CDR2: LGHDT and YNNKEL (reference sequence). CDR3 length: 14 residues. The CDR3 is CASSQGSGYSEQFF. The CDR3 region has the DNA TGTGCCAGCAGCCAAGGAAGTGGGTACAGTGAGCAGTTCTTC.

The chain couples TRBV2 to TRBJ1-1; the D gene is possibly TRBD1 (5 bases). The CDR3 loop spans 13 amino acids. Germline V gene lookup returns CDR1 SNHLY and CDR2 FYNNEI. The germline V and J ends were trimmed by 5 bases and 5 bases, with 12 bases remaining between them. This CDR3 reads CASSYQGYTEAFF. The DNA for the CDR3 is TGTGCCAGCAGTTACCAGGGATATACTGAAGCTTTCTTT.

This clone occurred a few times. DNA of the CDR3: TGTGCCAGCTTCCATGAGGGCGGGGAGCTGTTTTTT. Its translation is CASFHEGGELFF. This chain links TRBV6-5 with TRBJ2-2; D is perhaps TRBD2 (5 bases). Trimming shortened V by 8 bases and J by 7 bases, and 11 bases separated the two germline ends. The CDR3 has 12 amino acids. Germline V gives CDR1 MNHEY, CDR2 SVGAGI.

V gene TRBV7-3 combines with J gene TRBJ2-5; D call uncertain. CDR3 length equals 14 residues. V dropped 1 base and J dropped 2 bases, with 8 bases sitting between them. Germline loops: CDR1 SGHTA, CDR2 FQGTGA. The CDR3 DNA sequence: TGTGCCAGCAGCTTAAATGCCGGGCAAGAGACCCAGTACTTC. Translation: CASSLNAGQETQYF.

This sequence joins TRBV5-4 and TRBJ2-3; 8 nucleotides agree with TRBD2. V was pared by 1 base and J by 1 base, with 2 bases of the junction left unmatched. Germline V CDR1 and CDR2: SGHNT, YYREEE (reference sequence). The CDR3 consists of 15 residues. Here the CDR3 reads CASSLTGGRTDTQYF. CDR3 nucleotides: TGTGCCAGCAGCTTGACGGGGGGGCGCACAGATACGCAGTATTTT.

This clone was seen only once. The chain carries TRBV6-1 and TRBJ2-2, with 12 positions matching TRBD2. Germline V gene sequence: CDR1 MNHNS, CDR2 SASEGT. The CDR3 sequence is 15 residues long. The ends lost 2 bases at V and 6 bases at J; junction bases unmatched: 1. The CDR3 nucleotides are TGTGCCAGCAGTGAACTAGCGGGAGGGCCCGGGGAGCTGTTTTTT. Protein product: CASSELAGGPGELFF.

The table lists this clone with a count of one. The chain recombines TRBV18 with TRBJ1-1, with TRBD1 matching over 7 bases. CDR3 length: 19 residues. Germline CDR1 and CDR2: KGHSH and LQKENI. Trimming removed 1 base from V and 0 bases from J; junction bases left unmatched: 14. The CDR3: CASSPRLTGTANMNTEAFF. CDR3 in DNA: TGTGCCAGCTCACCACGATTAACGGGGACAGCCAATATGAACACTGAAGCTTTCTTT. Complete variable domain (other parts from reference TRBV18 and TRBJ1-1): NAGVMQNPRHLVRRRGQEARLRCSPMKGHSHVYWYRQLPEEGLKFMVYLQKENIIDESGMPKERFSAEFPKEGPSILRIQQVVRGDSAAYFCASSPRLTGTANMNTEAFFGQGTRLTVV.

V and J are TRBV5-5 and TRBJ2-3; no firm D call. CDR1 SGHKS and CDR2 YYEKEE come from the germline V gene (reference sequence). Deletions cut 2 bases from V and 4 bases from J, with 8 bases between. This CDR3 comprises 13 residues. CDR3: CASSFDAPDTQYF. The CDR3 DNA reads TGTGCCAGCAGCTTCGACGCCCCAGATACGCAGTATTTT.

This clone has only a few counts. The CDR3, as DNA: TGTGCCAGCGGACAGTGGCGCTGGGTGCCCCAGCATTTT. This gives the protein CASGQWRWVPQHF. The rearrangement joins TRBV6-4 to TRBJ1-5; possibly TRBD1 for D (6 bases). Germline CDR1 MRHNA, CDR2 SNTAGT. Trimming left V 8 bases short and J 9 bases short, with 17 bases between. The CDR3 totals 13 residues.

The chain carries TRBV6-2 or TRBV6-3 and TRBJ1-1, with TRBD1 matching over 7 bases. The CDR3 covers 17 residues. Per germline, CDR1 MNHEY and CDR2 SVGEGT. V was pared by 5 bases and J by 2 bases, with 14 bases of the junction left unmatched. CDR3 amino acids: CASSPGGGRVGNTEAFF. As DNA, the CDR3 is TGTGCCAGCAGTCCAGGGGGAGGAAGGGTTGGTAACACTGAAGCTTTCTTT.

V is TRBV30 and J is TRBJ2-7; 9 nucleotides agree with TRBD1. The V gene end was trimmed by 5 bases and the J gene end by 4 bases; junction bases not matched to a gene: 18. Germline V gene lookup returns CDR1 GTSNPN and CDR2 SVGIG (reference sequence). The CDR3 has 17 amino acids. The CDR3 spells CAWGFLIPGQGVYEQYF. The CDR3 nucleotides read TGTGCCTGGGGCTTCCTTATTCCGGGACAGGGAGTTTACGAGCAGTACTTC.

This clone has only a few counts. The chain has TRBV7-3 and TRBJ2-7, with TRBD2 identical over 8 bases. J lost 3 bases, V lost 4 bases, and 14 bases had no gene match. CDR3 length: 17 amino acids. From germline, CDR1 is SGHTA and CDR2 FQGTGA. CDR3 sequence reads: CASSSQAGAGAVYEQYF. The CDR3, as DNA: TGTGCCAGCAGCTCCCAAGCGGGGGCAGGGGCCGTCTACGAGCAGTACTTC.

V usage is TRBV30 and J usage is TRBJ2-1; D is unresolved. Germline V gene sequence: CDR1 GTSNPN, CDR2 SVGIG (reference sequence). The CDR3 is made up of 8 amino acids. With 5 bases removed from V and 10 bases from J, the gap between germline ends came to 3 bases. The CDR3 is CAWGEQFF. The CDR3 DNA is TGTGCCTGGGGAGAGCAGTTCTTC.

The chain couples TRBV11-1 to TRBJ1-6; TRBD1 matches at 9 bases. Germline V lookup: CDR1 SGHAT, CDR2 FQDESV (reference sequence). V lost 5 bases, J lost 12 bases, and 8 bases stayed unmatched. The CDR3 loop spans 14 amino acids. This chain's CDR3 is CASSQDRGNKPLHF. In DNA form, the CDR3 reads TGTGCCAGCAGCCAAGACAGGGGGAACAAACCCCTCCACTTT.

This chain connects TRBV14 to TRBJ2-7; TRBD2 matches at 7 bases. Germline CDR1 reads SGHDN; CDR2 reads FVKESK. This CDR3 comprises 19 residues. V dropped 4 bases and J dropped 0; count of bases not matched to a gene: 18. CDR3 sequence reads: CASSPRITSVGYRSYEQYF. CDR3 DNA sequence: TGTGCCAGCAGCCCGAGGATTACTAGCGTGGGCTATCGCTCCTACGAGCAGTACTTC. Full variable domain (rest looked up from reference TRBV14 and TRBJ2-7): EAGVTQFPSHSVIEKGQTVTLRCDPISGHDNLYWYRRVMGKEIKFLLHFVKESKQDESGMPNNRFLAERTGGTYSTLKVQPAELEDSGVYFCASSPRITSVGYRSYEQYFGPGTRLTVT.

The V and J genes are TRBV5-4 and TRBJ2-7; 9 bases are a match to TRBD1. The trim removed 0 bases at V and 2 bases at J, leaving 6 bases unmatched. CDR1 SGHNT and CDR2 YYREEE come from the germline V gene (reference sequence). The CDR3 runs 16 residues. The CDR3 region is CASSLAGTGGTYEQYF. DNA of the CDR3: TGTGCCAGCAGCTTGGCCGGAACAGGGGGCACCTACGAGCAGTACTTC.

The chain combines TRBV7-2 with TRBJ1-1; no firm D call. Germline V gene lookup returns CDR1 SGHTA and CDR2 FQGNSA. The CDR3 loop spans 14 amino acids. V lost 2 bases and J 1 base, leaving 8 bases between the germline ends. This CDR3 reads CASSLSAANTEAFF. CDR3 bases: TGTGCCAGCAGCTTATCGGCAGCGAACACTGAAGCTTTCTTT.

The chain combines TRBV19 with TRBJ1-5; 12 bases align to TRBD1. V dropped 4 bases and J dropped 6; count of bases not matched to a gene: 7. Germline CDR1 reads LNHDA; CDR2 reads SQIVND (reference sequence). The CDR3 consists of 16 residues. The CDR3 DNA reads as TGTGCCAGTAGTAAAAAGGGACAGGGGGCAGGTCAGCCCCAGCATTTT. Encoded protein: CASSKKGQGAGQPQHF.

V usage is TRBV19 and J usage is TRBJ2-3; 11 positions agree with TRBD2. The CDR3 length is 14 residues. V dropped 8 bases and J dropped 0; count of bases not matched to a gene: 1. Looked up from germline, CDR1 is LNHDA and CDR2 is SQIVND (reference sequence). CDR3 sequence (DNA): TGTGCCAGTCGGACTAGCGGGAGCACAGATACGCAGTATTTT. As protein: CASRTSGSTDTQYF.

The chain employs TRBV5-1 and TRBJ2-1, with D perhaps given as TRBD1 or TRBD2 (5 bases each). V gave up 5 bases and J gave up 9 bases, with 15 bases separating them. Per germline, CDR1 SGHRS and CDR2 YFSETQ. The CDR3 length is 13 residues. The chain's CDR3 is CASRTGRGGEQFF. The CDR3 nucleotides are TGCGCCAGCAGGACTGGGCGTGGGGGTGAGCAGTTCTTC.

The chain uses TRBV6-2 or TRBV6-3 and TRBJ2-1; TRBD2 matches 8 bases. The V gene's germline CDR1 is MNHEY and CDR2 SVGEGT. The ends lost 2 bases at V and 8 bases at J; junction bases unmatched: 20. The CDR3 runs 19 residues. The CDR3 region has the DNA TGTGCCAGCAGTTACGATCTGGGTGGAATGGGGACTAGGCAGTATGAGCAGTTCTTC. It is translated as CASSYDLGGMGTRQYEQFF.

The rearrangement uses TRBV5-4 and TRBJ1-4; TRBD1 agrees at 8 bases. The CDR3 contains 15 residues. V shed 0 bases and J 4 bases; nucleotides not matched to a gene: 2. Germline CDR1 is SGHNT and CDR2 is YYREEE (reference sequence). The CDR3: CASSLGDRRNEKLFF. The CDR3 DNA is TGTGCCAGCAGCTTGGGGGACAGGCGTAATGAAAAACTGTTTTTT.